This TCR beta chain was identified during a study of regulatory T cells in long-lasting Graves disease. Per germline, CDR1 MDHEN and CDR2 SYDVKM. The CDR3 is 14 amino acids. V shed 6 bases and J shed 8 bases, with 17 bases lying between them. The authors built TCR beta libraries using iRepertoire HTBI primers and Arm-PCR of CDR3 regions. TCRdb used MiXCR to reprocess the multiplex PCR reads, holding one entry per CDR3 protein. The table lists approximately 400,000 distinct CDR3 sequences, just under 15% of them singletons. In this sample, this clonotype turned up a few times. Time point reported: newly diagnosed GD, antithyroid drugs for less than 3 months. The TCR library used RNA extracted from PBMCs. This same sample was also part of a study on T cells in Graves' hyperthyroidism and ophthalmopathy.

The source material was peripheral blood mononuclear cells (PBMCs), sampled at new diagnosis, from a patient treated with antithyroid drugs. This TCR came from a woman aged 25 to 39 with Graves disease. The chain employs TRBV28 and TRBJ2-1; D unresolved. CDR3 in DNA: TGTGCCAGCAGCCCCCTTGGGGTAGTCGATGAGCAGTTCTTC. Protein: CASSPLGVVDEQFF.